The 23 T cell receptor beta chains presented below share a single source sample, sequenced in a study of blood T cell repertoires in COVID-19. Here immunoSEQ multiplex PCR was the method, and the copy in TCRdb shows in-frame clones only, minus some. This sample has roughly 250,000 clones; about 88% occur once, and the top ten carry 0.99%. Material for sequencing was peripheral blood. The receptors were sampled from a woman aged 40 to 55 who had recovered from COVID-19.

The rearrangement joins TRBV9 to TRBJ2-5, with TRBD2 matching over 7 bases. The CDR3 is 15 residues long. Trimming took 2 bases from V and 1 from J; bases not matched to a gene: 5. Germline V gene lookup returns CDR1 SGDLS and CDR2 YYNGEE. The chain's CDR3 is CASSVLSGGQETQYF. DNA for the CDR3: TGTGCCAGCAGCGTCCTTTCGGGGGGCCAAGAGACCCAGTACTTC.

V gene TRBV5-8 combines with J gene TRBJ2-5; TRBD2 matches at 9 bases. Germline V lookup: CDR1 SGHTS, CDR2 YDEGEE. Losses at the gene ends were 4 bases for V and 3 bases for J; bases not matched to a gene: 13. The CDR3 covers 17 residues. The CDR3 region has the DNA TGTGCCAGCAGCCCCGGGTGGCTAGCGGGGCCCAAAGAGACCCAGTACTTC. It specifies CASSPGWLAGPKETQYF.

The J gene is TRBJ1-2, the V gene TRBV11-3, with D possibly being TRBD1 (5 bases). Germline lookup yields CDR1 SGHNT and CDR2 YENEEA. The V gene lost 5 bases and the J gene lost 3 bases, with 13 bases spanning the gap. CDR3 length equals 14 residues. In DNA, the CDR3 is TGTGCCAGCAGCCCACCGGGGGTGGACTATGGCTACACCTTC. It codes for CASSPPGVDYGYTF.

CDR3 loop: CASSYRSGTEAFF. CDR3 nucleotide sequence: TGTGCCAGCAGTTACAGGTCGGGGACTGAAGCTTTCTTT. This rearrangement joins TRBV6-2 or TRBV6-3 to TRBJ1-1, with D unresolved. The CDR3 loop spans 13 amino acids. Germline values: CDR1 MNHEY, CDR2 SVGEGT. Trimming pared 2 bases from V and 5 bases from J, leaving 9 bases between.

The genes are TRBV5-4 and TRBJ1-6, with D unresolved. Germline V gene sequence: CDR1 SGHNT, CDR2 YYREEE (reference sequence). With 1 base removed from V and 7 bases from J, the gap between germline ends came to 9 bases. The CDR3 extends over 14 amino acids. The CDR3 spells CASSLPGVNSPLHF. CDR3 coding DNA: TGTGCCAGCAGCTTGCCCGGGGTGAATTCACCCCTCCACTTT.

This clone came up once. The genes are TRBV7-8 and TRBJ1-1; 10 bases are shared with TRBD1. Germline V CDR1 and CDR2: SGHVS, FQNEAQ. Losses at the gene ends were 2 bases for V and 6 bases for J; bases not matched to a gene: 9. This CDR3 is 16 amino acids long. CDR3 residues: CASSLQPGQGGPEAFF. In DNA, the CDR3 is TGTGCCAGCAGCTTACAACCCGGACAGGGGGGGCCTGAAGCTTTCTTT.

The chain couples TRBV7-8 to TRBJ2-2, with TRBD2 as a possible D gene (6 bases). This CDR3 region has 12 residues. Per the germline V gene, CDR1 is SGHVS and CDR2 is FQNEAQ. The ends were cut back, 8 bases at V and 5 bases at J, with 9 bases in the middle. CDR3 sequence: CASDRGTGELFF. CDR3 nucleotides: TGTGCCAGCGACCGGGGGACCGGGGAGCTGTTTTTT.

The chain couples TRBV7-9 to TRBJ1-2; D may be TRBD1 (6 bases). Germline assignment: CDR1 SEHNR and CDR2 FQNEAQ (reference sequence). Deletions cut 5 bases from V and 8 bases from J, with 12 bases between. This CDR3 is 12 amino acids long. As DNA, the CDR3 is TGTGCCAGCAGCCCCTCCAGGGGCGGCTACACCTTC. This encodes CASSPSRGGYTF. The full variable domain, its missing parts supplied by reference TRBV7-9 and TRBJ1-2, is DTGVSQNPRHKITKRGQNVTFRCDPISEHNRLYWYRQTLGQGPEFLTYFQNEAQLEKSRLLSDRFSAERPKGSFSTLEIQRTEQGDSAMYLCASSPSRGGYTFGSGTRLTVV.

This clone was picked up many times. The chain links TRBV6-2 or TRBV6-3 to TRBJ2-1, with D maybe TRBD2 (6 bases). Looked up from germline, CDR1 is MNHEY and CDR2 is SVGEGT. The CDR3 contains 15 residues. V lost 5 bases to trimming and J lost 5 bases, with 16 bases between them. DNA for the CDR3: TGTGCCAGCAGTCCCCAGGCGGGGAGGAACAATGAGCAGTTCTTC. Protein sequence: CASSPQAGRNNEQFF.

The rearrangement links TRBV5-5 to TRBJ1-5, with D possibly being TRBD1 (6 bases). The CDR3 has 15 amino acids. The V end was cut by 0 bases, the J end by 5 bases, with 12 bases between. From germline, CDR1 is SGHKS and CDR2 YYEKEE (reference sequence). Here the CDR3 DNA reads TGTGCCAGCAGCTTGGAAGGACAGATCCATCAGCCCCAGCATTTT. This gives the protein CASSLEGQIHQPQHF.

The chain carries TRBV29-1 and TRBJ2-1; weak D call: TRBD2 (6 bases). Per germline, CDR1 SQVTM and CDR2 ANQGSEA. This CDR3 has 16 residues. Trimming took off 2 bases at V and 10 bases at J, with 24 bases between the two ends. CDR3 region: CSVESPGTGRDMEQFF. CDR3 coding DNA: TGCAGCGTTGAATCCCCAGGGACTGGAAGAGATATGGAGCAGTTCTTC.

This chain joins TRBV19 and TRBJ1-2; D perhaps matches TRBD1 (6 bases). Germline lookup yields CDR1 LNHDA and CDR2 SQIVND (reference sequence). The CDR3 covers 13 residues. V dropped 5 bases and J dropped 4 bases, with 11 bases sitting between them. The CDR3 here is CASSLQGSYGYTF. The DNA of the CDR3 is TGTGCCAGTAGTCTCCAGGGGAGCTATGGCTACACCTTC.

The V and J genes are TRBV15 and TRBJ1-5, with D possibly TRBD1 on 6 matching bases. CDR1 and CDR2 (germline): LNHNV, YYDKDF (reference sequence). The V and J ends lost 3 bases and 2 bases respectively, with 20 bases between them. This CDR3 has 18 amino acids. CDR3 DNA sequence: TGTGCCACCAGCAGGTCGACAGGTTGGGGATCCGGCAATCAGCCCCAGCATTTT. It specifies CATSRSTGWGSGNQPQHF.

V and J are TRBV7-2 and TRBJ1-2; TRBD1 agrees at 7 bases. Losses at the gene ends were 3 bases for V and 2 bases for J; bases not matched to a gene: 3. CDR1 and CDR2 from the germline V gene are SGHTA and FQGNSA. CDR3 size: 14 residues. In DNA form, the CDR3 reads TGTGCCAGCAGCTTGGTAGGGGGCAACTATGGCTACACCTTC. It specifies CASSLVGGNYGYTF.

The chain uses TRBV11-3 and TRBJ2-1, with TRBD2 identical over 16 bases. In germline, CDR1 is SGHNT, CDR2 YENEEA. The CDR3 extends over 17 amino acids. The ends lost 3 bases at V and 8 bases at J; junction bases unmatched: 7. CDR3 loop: CASSLGTSGRAGDEQFF. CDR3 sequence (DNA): TGTGCCAGCAGCTTGGGGACTAGCGGGAGGGCCGGTGATGAGCAGTTCTTC.

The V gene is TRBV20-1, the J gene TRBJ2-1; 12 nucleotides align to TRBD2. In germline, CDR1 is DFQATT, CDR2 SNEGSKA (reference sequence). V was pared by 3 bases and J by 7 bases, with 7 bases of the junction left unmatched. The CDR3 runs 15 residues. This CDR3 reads CSASLGTSGQNEQFF. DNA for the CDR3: TGCAGTGCTAGTCTAGGGACTAGCGGGCAGAATGAGCAGTTCTTC.

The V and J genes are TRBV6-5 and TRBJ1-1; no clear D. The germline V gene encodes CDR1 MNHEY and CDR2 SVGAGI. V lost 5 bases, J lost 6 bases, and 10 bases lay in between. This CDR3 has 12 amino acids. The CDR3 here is CASSTGESEAFF. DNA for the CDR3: TGTGCCAGCAGTACCGGGGAATCTGAAGCTTTCTTT.

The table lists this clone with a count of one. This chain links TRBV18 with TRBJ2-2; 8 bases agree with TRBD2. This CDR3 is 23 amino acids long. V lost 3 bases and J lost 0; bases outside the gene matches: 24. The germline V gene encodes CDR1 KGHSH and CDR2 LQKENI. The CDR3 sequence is CASSPPPGGSGTSWAANTGELFF. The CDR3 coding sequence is TGTGCCAGCTCACCGCCCCCTGGGGGTAGCGGGACGTCCTGGGCCGCGAACACCGGGGAGCTGTTTTTT.

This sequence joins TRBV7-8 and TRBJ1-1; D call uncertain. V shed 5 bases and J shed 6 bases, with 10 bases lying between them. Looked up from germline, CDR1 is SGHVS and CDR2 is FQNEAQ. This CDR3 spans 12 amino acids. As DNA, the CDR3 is TGTGCCAGCAGCCCTGTTGTCCCTGAAGCTTTCTTT. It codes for CASSPVVPEAFF. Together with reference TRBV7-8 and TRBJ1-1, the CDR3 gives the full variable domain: GAGVSQSPRYKVAKRGQDVALRCDPISGHVSLFWYQQALGQGPEFLTYFQNEAQLDKSGLPSDRFFAERPEGSVSTLKIQRTQQEDSAVYLCASSPVVPEAFFGQGTRLTVV.

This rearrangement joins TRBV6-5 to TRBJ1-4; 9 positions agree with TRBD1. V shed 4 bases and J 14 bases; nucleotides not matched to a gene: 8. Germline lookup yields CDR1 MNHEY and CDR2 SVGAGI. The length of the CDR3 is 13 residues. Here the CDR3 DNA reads TGTGCCAGCAGTTGGGGGACAGGGTACATCCTGTTTTTT. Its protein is CASSWGTGYILFF.

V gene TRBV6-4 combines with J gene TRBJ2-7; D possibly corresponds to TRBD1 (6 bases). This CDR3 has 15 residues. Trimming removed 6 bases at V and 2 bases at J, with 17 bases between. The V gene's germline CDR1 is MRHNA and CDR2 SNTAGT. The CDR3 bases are TGTGCCAGCAGCCCCCACAGGGTTTCTACCTACGAGCAGTACGTC. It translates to CASSPHRVSTYEQYV.

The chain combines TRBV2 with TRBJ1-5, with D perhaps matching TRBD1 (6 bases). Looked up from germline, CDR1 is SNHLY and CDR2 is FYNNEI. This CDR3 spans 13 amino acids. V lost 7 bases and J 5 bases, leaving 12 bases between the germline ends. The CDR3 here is CASTQGGDQPQHF. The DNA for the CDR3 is TGTGCCAGCACACAGGGTGGGGATCAGCCCCAGCATTTT.

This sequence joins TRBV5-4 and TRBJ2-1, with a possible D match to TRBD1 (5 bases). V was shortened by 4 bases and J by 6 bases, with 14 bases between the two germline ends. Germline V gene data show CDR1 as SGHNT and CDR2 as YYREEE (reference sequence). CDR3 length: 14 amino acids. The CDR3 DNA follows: TGTGCCAGCAGCGGCCCGGGCCAGGGCAATGAGCAGTTCTTC. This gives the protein CASSGPGQGNEQFF.